The 8 T cell receptor beta chains in this list originate from one sample, sequenced in a study of cytomegalovirus exposure and HLA in healthy donors. The primer mix had 60 Vbeta and 13 Jbeta primers. The assay was immunoSEQ multiplex PCR, and TCRdb's table has in-frame clones only and misses some. The sample shows roughly 120,000 clones, 60% to 85% of them seen only once. The sequenced material came from PBMCs. The receptors were gathered from a man in his forties or fifties in good health and CMV-seronegative.

The chain employs TRBV2 and TRBJ2-5, with a tentative D call TRBD1 (5 bases). CDR3 length equals 13 residues. In germline, CDR1 is SNHLY, CDR2 FYNNEI. Trimming took off 7 bases at V and 5 bases at J, with 14 bases between the two ends. Here the CDR3 reads CASMPDIEETQYF. CDR3 DNA sequence: TGTGCCAGCATGCCGGACATAGAGGAGACCCAGTACTTC.

The rearrangement links TRBV2 to TRBJ1-1, with D unclear. Trimming cost V 4 bases and J 0 bases, with 6 bases left between them. The CDR3 has 13 amino acids. Germline CDR1 is SNHLY and CDR2 is FYNNEI. The CDR3 sequence is CASSGEVNTEAFF. CDR3 coding DNA: TGTGCCAGCAGTGGAGAGGTGAACACTGAAGCTTTCTTT.

The chain carries TRBV9 and TRBJ2-3; 11 nucleotides agree with TRBD1. The length of the CDR3 is 16 residues. The J segment lost 2 bases and the V segment lost 3 bases, leaving 5 bases of the junction unmatched. In germline, CDR1 is SGDLS, CDR2 YYNGEE. The CDR3: CASSGRDRGFTDTQYF. CDR3 bases: TGTGCCAGCAGCGGGCGGGACAGGGGGTTCACAGATACGCAGTATTTT.

Comment on this clone: Other DNA sequences in the sample encode the same CDR3. This rearrangement joins TRBV5-6 to TRBJ1-1; TRBD1 is a possible D gene (6 bases). Trimming removed 0 bases from V and 5 bases from J, with 14 bases in between. Germline CDR1 is SGHDT and CDR2 is YYEEEE. This CDR3 is built from 15 residues. CDR3 in DNA: TGTGCCAGCAGCTTGGGGGTTAGGGGGAATACTGAAGCTTTCTTT. It yields the protein CASSLGVRGNTEAFF.

The chain uses TRBV4-3 and TRBJ2-3; possibly TRBD2 for D (5 bases). The germline V gene has CDR1 LGHNA and CDR2 YSLEER. Deletions cut 0 bases from V and 6 bases from J, with 16 bases between. CDR3 size: 16 residues. In nucleotides, the CDR3 is TGCGCCAGCAGCCAAGATGGCCGGAGGTTGCCGGATACGCAGTATTTT. Amino acids: CASSQDGRRLPDTQYF.

J is TRBJ1-1 and V is TRBV7-2, with D possibly matching TRBD1 (5 bases). The CDR3 runs to 15 residues. Trimming left V 1 base short and J 4 bases short, with 13 bases between. Germline CDR1 and CDR2: SGHTA and FQGNSA. For the CDR3, the DNA is TGTGCCAGCAGCTTAGAAGGAGGGGCGAGCACTGAAGCTTTCTTT. This translates into CASSLEGGASTEAFF.

The CDR3 coding sequence is TGTGCCAGTAGTACCTCTCAGGGGTCGAGCTCTGGAAACACCATATATTTT. Its protein product is CASSTSQGSSSGNTIYF. This rearrangement joins TRBV19 to TRBJ1-3; a possible D gene is TRBD1 (6 bases). There are 17 residues in the CDR3. Germline CDR1 reads LNHDA; CDR2 reads SQIVND (reference sequence). The V end lost 4 bases, the J end lost 0 bases, and 16 bases lay between the germline ends.

This clone appeared a few times. This chain uses TRBV2 with TRBJ2-2; D remains unclear. The ends were cut back, 1 base at V and 11 bases at J, with 11 bases in the middle. Germline V gene data show CDR1 as SNHLY and CDR2 as FYNNEI. The length of the CDR3 is 13 residues. The CDR3 DNA is TGTGCCAGCAGTGAAGTGCCCGCCCTAGAGCTGTTTTTT. As protein: CASSEVPALELFF.